The sequence of this TCR beta chain was determined in a study of OX40 agonist ivuxolimab in advanced cancers. Across the whole study: Given to patients was ivuxolimab, an agonistic anti-OX40 (CD134) antibody. Subjects had a mean age of roughly 60 years, with a range of about 20 to 85; less than 90% were male. Study observations and caveats: Average numbers of expanded clones were greater in CD8+ T cells than in CD4+. Circulating CD4+ and CD8+ T cells showed clonal expansion by week 6 at 0.1 to 3.0 mg/kg.

Per germline, CDR1 SGHAT and CDR2 FQNNGV. The CDR3 runs 14 residues. Between the trimmed V and J ends, which lost 3 bases and 6 bases, there was a span of 11 bases. Comments on this clone: Its antigen is unknown.

Method: immunoSEQ multiplex PCR; TCRdb's copy keeps in-frame clones and lacks some. The sample gives fewer than 25,000 clones, approximately 80% of which show up once; around a third is in the top ten. The material sequenced was CD4+ or CD8+ T cells sorted from blood, taken in a trial of the OX40 agonist ivuxolimab. The TCR comes from an adult with an advanced solid tumor such as melanoma, head and neck, liver or kidney cancer. The chain joins TRBV11-2 to TRBJ2-2; a possible D gene is TRBD2 (5 bases). The CDR3 nucleotides read TGTGCCAGCAGCTTTGGAGGTCCGCCCGGGGAGCTGTTTTTT. Amino acids: CASSFGGPPGELFF.